The 9 T cell receptor beta chains in this list originate from one sample, sequenced in a study of beta chain features in type 1 diabetes. Sequenced material consisted of expressed TCRB transcripts (all of the isolated RNA was reverse transcribed). TCRdb's copy holds only in-frame clones and misses some; the assay was immunoSEQ multiplex PCR. The sample holds some 250,000 clones, roughly 10% seen once. General study findings and limits: TCRB CDR3s from Type 1 diabetes patients were moderately but significantly shorter in all four CD4+ subsets.

Their antigens are not known. Sample: naive CD4+ T cells from blood. The receptor set was obtained from a man aged 25 to 40 with type 1 diabetes.

This clone occurred a few times. The V call is TRBV30, the J call TRBJ1-1, with 8 bases that match TRBD1. Germline V gives CDR1 GTSNPN, CDR2 SVGIG (reference sequence). V was clipped by 2 bases and J by 1 base; unmatched bases: 6. CDR3 length: 15 residues. CDR3 sequence: CAWSSRQGRNTEAFF. CDR3 DNA: TGTGCCTGGAGTTCTAGACAGGGGAGGAACACTGAAGCTTTCTTT.

J is TRBJ1-5 and V is TRBV27; TRBD1 agrees at 8 bases. This CDR3 spans 14 amino acids. V lost 5 bases and J lost 3; bases outside the gene matches: 3. The germline CDR1 and CDR2 sequences are MNHEY and SMNVEV (reference sequence). The chain's CDR3 is CASSGQGANQPQHF. CDR3 nucleotide sequence: TGTGCCAGCAGTGGACAGGGAGCCAATCAGCCCCAGCATTTT.

This clone has more than one count but fewer than ten. This rearrangement joins TRBV7-9 to TRBJ2-7, with D unresolved. The germline gives CDR1 SEHNR, CDR2 FQNEAQ (reference sequence). The CDR3 totals 12 residues. The V end lost 3 bases, the J end lost 5 bases, and 8 bases lay between the germline ends. The CDR3 loop is CASSLTRNEQYF. The CDR3, as DNA: TGTGCCAGCAGCTTGACACGGAACGAGCAGTACTTC.

The chain links TRBV4-1 to TRBJ2-5, with 12 bases that match TRBD1. Trimming took 4 bases from V and 1 from J; bases not matched to a gene: 4. Per germline, CDR1 MGHRA and CDR2 YSYEKL. This CDR3 comprises 16 residues. The DNA of the CDR3 is TGCGCCAGCAGCCGTGGGACAGGGGGCGGCCAAGAGACCCAGTACTTC. It codes for CASSRGTGGGQETQYF.

This clone was detected only a few times. The chain links TRBV18 to TRBJ2-3; D is possibly TRBD1 (6 bases). Germline V gene sequence: CDR1 KGHSH, CDR2 LQKENI. V was cut by 3 bases and J by 0 bases, with 10 bases left in between. This CDR3 has 15 amino acids. This chain's CDR3 is CASSPRDTSTDTQYF. DNA of the CDR3: TGTGCCAGCTCACCCAGGGACACCAGCACAGATACGCAGTATTTT. Combining the CDR3 with reference TRBV18 and TRBJ2-3 gives the whole variable domain NAGVMQNPRHLVRRRGQEARLRCSPMKGHSHVYWYRQLPEEGLKFMVYLQKENIIDESGMPKERFSAEFPKEGPSILRIQQVVRGDSAAYFCASSPRDTSTDTQYFGPGTRLTVL.

The chain recombines TRBV7-9 with TRBJ1-4; D remains unclear. From germline, CDR1 is SEHNR and CDR2 FQNEAQ (reference sequence). With 2 bases removed from V and 8 bases from J, the gap between germline ends came to 9 bases. CDR3 size: 13 residues. The CDR3 loop is CASSLSFREKLFF. The CDR3 nucleotides read TGTGCCAGCAGCTTAAGTTTTCGGGAAAAACTGTTTTTT.

This sequence joins TRBV4-3 and TRBJ1-6; 7 bases are a match to TRBD1. Germline CDR1 and CDR2: LGHNA and YSLEER. The CDR3 covers 15 residues. With V trimmed by 3 bases and J by 6 bases, 5 bases remained unmatched. CDR3 protein: CASSHIRDSNSPLHF. In DNA form, the CDR3 reads TGCGCCAGCAGCCACATCCGGGACAGTAATTCACCCCTCCACTTT.

This sequence joins TRBV13 and TRBJ2-7; 7 bases agree with TRBD2. Germline loops: CDR1 PRHDT, CDR2 FYEKMQ (reference sequence). This CDR3 comprises 15 residues. After removal of 3 bases from V and 3 bases from J, the junction contained 8 bases not matched to a gene. Written as DNA, the CDR3 is TGTGCCAGCAGCTTTAAGCGCGGGGGAGTCTACGAGCAGTACTTC. Amino acids: CASSFKRGGVYEQYF.

This clone showed up just a few times. The V gene is TRBV29-1, the J gene TRBJ2-6; perhaps TRBD2 as D (6 bases). The CDR3 contains 15 residues. Trimming left V 1 base short and J 1 base short, with 8 bases between. The germline V gene has CDR1 SQVTM and CDR2 ANQGSEA. This CDR3 reads CSVEVGGSGANVLTF. CDR3 DNA sequence: TGCAGCGTTGAAGTCGGGGGTTCTGGGGCCAACGTCCTGACTTTC.